The entry that follows covers one T cell receptor beta chain sequence. Its antigen is undetermined. The repertoire was sequenced with immunoSEQ multiplex PCR; TCRdb's copy has only in-frame clones and lacks some. This sample carries about 140,000 clones, about 89% of them seen once, and the ten largest clones take around 0.7%. The CDR3 covers 12 residues. Trimming left V 5 bases short and J 13 bases short, with 14 bases between. Per the germline V gene, CDR1 is MNHEY and CDR2 is SMNVEV (reference sequence). The sample originates from a study of cytomegalovirus exposure and HLA in healthy donors. Study-wide results and caveats: Clusters of TCRs from the first cohort tended to co-occur in the 120 or so validation repertoires (as a later analysis found).

The V and J genes are TRBV27 and TRBJ1-4; no clear D. Specimen: PBMCs. This clonotype originated in a man between 18 and 29 years old in good health and CMV-seronegative. The CDR3 DNA follows: TGTGCCAGCAGTGACTCGTATAAGTCACTGTTTTTT. Amino acid sequence: CASSDSYKSLFF.